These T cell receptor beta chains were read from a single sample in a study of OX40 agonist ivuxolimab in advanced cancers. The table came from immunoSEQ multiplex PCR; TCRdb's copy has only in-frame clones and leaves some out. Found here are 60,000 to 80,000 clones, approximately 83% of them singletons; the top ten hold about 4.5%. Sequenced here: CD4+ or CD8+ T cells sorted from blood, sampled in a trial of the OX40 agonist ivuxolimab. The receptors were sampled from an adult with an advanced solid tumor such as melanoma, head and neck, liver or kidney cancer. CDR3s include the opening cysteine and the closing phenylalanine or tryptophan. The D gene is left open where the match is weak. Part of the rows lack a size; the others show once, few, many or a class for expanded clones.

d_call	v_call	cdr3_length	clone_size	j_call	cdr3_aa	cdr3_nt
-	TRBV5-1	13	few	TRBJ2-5	CASSLFQTETQYF	TGCGCCAGCAGCTTGTTCCAGACGGAGACCCAGTACTTC
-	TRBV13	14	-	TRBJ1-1	CASSMDSLDTEAFF	TGTGCCAGCAGCATGGACAGTCTGGACACTGAAGCTTTCTTT
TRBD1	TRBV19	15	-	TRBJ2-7	CASQLGVNRGYEQYF	TGTGCCAGCCAACTGGGGGTAAACAGGGGTTACGAGCAGTACTTC
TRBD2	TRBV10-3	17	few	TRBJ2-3	CAISEPSGGSIGDTQYF	TGTGCCATCAGTGAGCCTAGCGGGGGGTCCATTGGAGATACGCAGTATTTT
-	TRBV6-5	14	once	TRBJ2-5	CASSYSPGLETQYF	TGTGCCAGCAGTTACTCACCCGGGCTAGAGACCCAGTACTTC
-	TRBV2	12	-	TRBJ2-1	CASWAEYNEQFF	TGTGCCAGCTGGGCAGAGTACAATGAGCAGTTCTTC
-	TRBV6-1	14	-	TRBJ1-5	CASRGTQFNQPQHF	TGTGCCAGCAGGGGGACGCAGTTCAATCAGCCCCAGCATTTT
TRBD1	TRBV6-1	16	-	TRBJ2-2	CASSGQGLVNTGELFF	TGTGCCAGCAGTGGACAGGGGCTCGTGAACACCGGGGAGCTGTTTTTT
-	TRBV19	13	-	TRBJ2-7	CASSPSINYEQYF	TGTGCCAGTAGTCCGTCCATCAACTACGAGCAGTACTTC
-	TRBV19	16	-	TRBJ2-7	CASKMSGFSPSYEQYF	TGTGCCAGTAAAATGTCAGGATTCTCGCCGAGCTACGAGCAGTACTTC
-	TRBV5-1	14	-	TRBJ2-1	CASSAGSPPNEQFF	TGCGCCAGCAGCGCCGGGAGTCCTCCCAATGAGCAGTTCTTC
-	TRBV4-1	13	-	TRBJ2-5	CASSWTRQETQYF	TGCGCCAGCAGTTGGACACGCCAAGAGACCCAGTACTTC
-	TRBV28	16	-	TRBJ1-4	CASSLTMGREGEKLFF	TGTGCCAGCAGTTTAACGATGGGCAGGGAAGGTGAAAAACTGTTTTTT
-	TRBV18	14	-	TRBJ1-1	CASSPSGMNTEAFF	TGTGCCAGCTCACCATCGGGAATGAACACTGAAGCTTTCTTT
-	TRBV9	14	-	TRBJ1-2	CASSGDPAGNGYTF	TGTGCCAGCAGCGGCGACCCGGCAGGTAATGGCTACACCTTC
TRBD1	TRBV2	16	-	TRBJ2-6	CASRLGGSSGANVLTF	TGTGCCAGCAGGTTAGGGGGCAGCTCTGGGGCCAACGTCCTGACTTTC
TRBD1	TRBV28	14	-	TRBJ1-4	CASRQGQPNEKLFF	TGTGCCAGCAGACAGGGACAGCCTAATGAAAAACTGTTTTTT
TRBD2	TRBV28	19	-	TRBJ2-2	CASSRYGTSGGTSRGELFF	TGTGCCAGCAGTCGCTACGGGACTAGCGGGGGTACTTCCAGGGGGGAGCTGTTTTTT
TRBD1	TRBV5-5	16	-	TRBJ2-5	CASSLGTGGYQETQYF	TGTGCCAGCAGCTTGGGGACAGGGGGTTACCAAGAGACCCAGTACTTC
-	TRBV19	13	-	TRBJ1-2	CASSIVPGDLYTF	TGTGCCAGTAGTATAGTCCCAGGCGATCTCTACACCTTC
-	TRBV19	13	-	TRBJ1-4	CASTPSGGKKLFF	TGTGCCAGTACCCCTTCCGGGGGGAAAAAACTGTTTTTT
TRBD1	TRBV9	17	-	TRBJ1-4	CASSAQIRDRDNEKLFF	TGTGCCAGCAGCGCTCAAATCCGGGACAGGGATAATGAAAAACTGTTTTTT
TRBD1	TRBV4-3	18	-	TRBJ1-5	CASSQVTPGTGFNQPQHF	TGCGCCAGCAGCCAAGTAACCCCCGGGACAGGGTTCAATCAGCCCCAGCATTTT
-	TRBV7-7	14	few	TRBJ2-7	CASSLTSSSYEQYF	TGTGCTAGCAGCTTAACCTCGAGCTCCTACGAGCAGTACTTC
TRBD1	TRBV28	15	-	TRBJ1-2	CASSPGQGARYGYTF	TGTGCCAGCAGCCCGGGACAGGGGGCGCGGTATGGCTACACCTTC